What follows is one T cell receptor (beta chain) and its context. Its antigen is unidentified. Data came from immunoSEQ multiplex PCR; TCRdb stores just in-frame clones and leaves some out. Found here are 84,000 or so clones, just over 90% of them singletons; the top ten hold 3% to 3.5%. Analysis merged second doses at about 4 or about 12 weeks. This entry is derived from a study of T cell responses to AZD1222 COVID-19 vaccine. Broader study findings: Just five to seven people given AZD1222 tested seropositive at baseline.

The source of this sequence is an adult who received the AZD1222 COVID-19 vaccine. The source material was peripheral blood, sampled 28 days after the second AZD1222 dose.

The CDR3 spells CASSQGQAAGNTIYF. CDR3 nucleotide sequence: TGCGCCAGCAGCCAAGGGCAGGCCGCGGGAAACACCATATATTTT. The chain recombines TRBV4-1 with TRBJ1-3, with no clear D. Trimming pared 1 base from V and 4 bases from J, leaving 11 bases between. This CDR3 is 15 amino acids long. Germline assignment: CDR1 MGHRA and CDR2 YSYEKL.